The 15 T cell receptor beta chains given below trace back to one sample, sequenced in a study of blood T cell repertoires in COVID-19. Only in-frame clones appear in the TCRdb table, and some are missing; sequencing was by immunoSEQ multiplex PCR. Of approximately 300,000 clones listed, around four fifths are singletons. The sequencing sample was made of peripheral blood. Receptors originate from a woman between 50 and 59 years old with active or convalescent COVID-19.

The V gene is TRBV27, the J gene TRBJ2-1, with D perhaps matching TRBD2 (6 bases). The germline V gene has CDR1 MNHEY and CDR2 SMNVEV (reference sequence). Trimming removed 7 bases from V and 1 base from J, with 11 bases in between. CDR3 length equals 14 residues. CDR3 nucleotide sequence: TGTGCCAGCACTAGCGCCGGATCCTACAATGAGCAGTTCTTC. Amino acids: CASTSAGSYNEQFF.

The J gene is TRBJ1-1, the V gene TRBV28; D perhaps matches TRBD1 (5 bases). Germline V gene sequence: CDR1 MDHEN, CDR2 SYDVKM. The CDR3 extends over 16 amino acids. Trimming took off 7 bases at V and 5 bases at J, with 23 bases between the two ends. Written as DNA, the CDR3 is TGTGCCAGCAAAGAGTATGGGGGAGGATCGGGTACTGAAGCTTTCTTT. Its protein is CASKEYGGGSGTEAFF. The full variable domain, with the rest looked up from reference TRBV28 and TRBJ1-1, is DVKVTQSSRYLVKRTGEKVFLECVQDMDHENMFWYRQDPGLGLRLIYFSYDVKMKEKGDIPEGYSVSREKKERFSLILESASTNQTSMYLCASKEYGGGSGTEAFFGQGTRLTVV.

This clone appeared many times. The chain has TRBV19 and TRBJ2-7; 8 positions match TRBD2. The junction had 5 bases not matched to a gene; V was cut back by 5 bases and J by 5 bases. Germline assignment: CDR1 LNHDA and CDR2 SQIVND (reference sequence). This CDR3 comprises 13 residues. CDR3 residues: CASSSAGGNEQYF. The CDR3 bases are TGTGCCAGTAGTTCGGCGGGAGGAAACGAGCAGTACTTC.

The chain uses TRBV6-2 or TRBV6-3 and TRBJ1-1; 7 positions agree with TRBD1. Trimming at V came to 6 bases and at J to 0 bases, leaving 4 bases not matched to a gene. This CDR3 has 14 residues. CDR1 is MNHEY and CDR2 is SVGEGT in the germline V gene. CDR3: CASSRQGLNTEAFF. The CDR3 DNA follows: TGTGCCAGCAGCCGACAGGGCTTGAACACTGAAGCTTTCTTT.

The V and J genes are TRBV11-2 and TRBJ2-3; 10 bases are a match to TRBD2. The germline gives CDR1 SGHAT, CDR2 FQNNGV. V lost 5 bases to trimming and J lost 2 bases; unmatched junction nucleotides: 4. This CDR3 spans 15 amino acids. The CDR3 bases are TGTGCCAGCAGCCCCCTAGCGGGGGTCACAGATACGCAGTATTTT. It translates to CASSPLAGVTDTQYF.

This sequence joins TRBV11-2 and TRBJ2-1; TRBD2 agrees at 8 bases. Germline values: CDR1 SGHAT, CDR2 FQNNGV. The trim removed 0 bases at V and 5 bases at J, leaving 3 bases unmatched. The CDR3 is 15 residues long. The CDR3 DNA reads as TGTGCCAGCAGCTTAGATGCGGGAGGCCACAATGAGCAGTTCTTC. As protein: CASSLDAGGHNEQFF.

The V and J genes are TRBV4-2 and TRBJ2-7; D remains ambiguous. The CDR3 runs 13 residues. Trimming pared 0 bases from V and 4 bases from J, leaving 7 bases between. Germline V lookup: CDR1 LGHNA, CDR2 YNFKEQ. This chain's CDR3 is CASSQDLGYEQYF. CDR3 coding DNA: TGTGCCAGCAGCCAAGATCTCGGGTACGAGCAGTACTTC.

V usage is TRBV19 and J usage is TRBJ2-7; D is ambiguous. V gave up 4 bases and J gave up 0 bases, with 7 bases separating them. The CDR3 consists of 13 residues. Germline V gives CDR1 LNHDA, CDR2 SQIVND (reference sequence). CDR3 amino acids: CASSSGPSYEQYF. CDR3 DNA sequence: TGTGCCAGTAGTAGCGGTCCCTCCTACGAGCAGTACTTC.

CDR3 sequence reads: CASSQETGRGTGELFF. The CDR3 DNA follows: TGTGCCAGCAGCCAAGAGACAGGGCGAGGCACCGGGGAGCTGTTTTTT. The V call is TRBV14, the J call TRBJ2-2, with 7 bases aligning to TRBD1. Trimming removed 0 bases from V and 4 bases from J; junction bases left unmatched: 5. The CDR3 spans 16 residues. Germline V CDR1 and CDR2: SGHDN, FVKESK.

The V call is TRBV5-1, the J call TRBJ2-3, with 15 bases fitting TRBD2. Unmatched junction bases numbered 7, after V lost 2 bases and J lost 0 bases. The CDR3 consists of 19 residues. Germline assignment: CDR1 SGHRS and CDR2 YFSETQ. The CDR3, as DNA: TGCGCCAGCAGCTTCGGACTAGCGGGAGGGCCCTCGAGCACAGATACGCAGTATTTT. Translation gives CASSFGLAGGPSSTDTQYF. Filled out from reference TRBV5-1 and TRBJ2-3, the complete variable domain reads KAGVTQTPRYLIKTRGQQVTLSCSPISGHRSVSWYQQTPGQGLQFLFEYFSETQRNKGNFPGRFSGRQFSNSRSEMNVSTLELGDSALYLCASSFGLAGGPSSTDTQYFGPGTRLTVL.

The CDR3 DNA reads as TGCGCCAGCAGCTTAGTCGCACAGGGTGTTAATGAAAAACTGTTTTTT. This encodes CASSLVAQGVNEKLFF. The chain couples TRBV4-1 to TRBJ1-4; a weak D match, TRBD1 (6 bases). The CDR3 consists of 16 residues. Trimming removed 5 bases from V and 4 bases from J, with 17 bases in between. Germline V CDR1 and CDR2: MGHRA, YSYEKL.

V and J are TRBV29-1 and TRBJ1-2, with D perhaps TRBD1 (6 bases). Germline lookup yields CDR1 SQVTM and CDR2 ANQGSEA. The length of the CDR3 is 14 residues. Trimming removed 7 bases from V and 0 bases from J, with 15 bases in between. Here the CDR3 reads CSAGDGLSNYGYTF. The CDR3 nucleotides read TGCAGCGCAGGGGACGGACTATCTAACTATGGCTACACCTTC.

The CDR3 DNA is TGTGCCAGCAGTGGGACAGGGGGCCTCTGGGGGGCTGAAGCTTTCTTT. Its translation is CASSGTGGLWGAEAFF. This chain links TRBV28 with TRBJ1-1; 12 positions agree with TRBD1. Losses at the gene ends were 5 bases for V and 6 bases for J; bases not matched to a gene: 10. Germline CDR1 MDHEN, CDR2 SYDVKM. This CDR3 region has 16 residues.

This clone was recorded at least ten times. V and J are TRBV24-1 and TRBJ2-7; 7 nucleotides match TRBD1. The CDR3 loop spans 13 amino acids. CDR1 is KGHDR and CDR2 is SFDVKD in the germline V gene. Losses at the gene ends were 3 bases for V and 6 bases for J; bases not matched to a gene: 4. The CDR3 loop is CATSDHRGSEQYF. CDR3 in DNA: TGTGCCACCAGTGATCACAGGGGCTCCGAGCAGTACTTC.

This chain joins TRBV29-1 and TRBJ1-4, with D possibly being TRBD1 (5 bases). The CDR3 is 12 amino acids. V was shortened by 3 bases and J by 13 bases, with 15 bases between the two germline ends. Germline V CDR1 and CDR2: SQVTM, ANQGSEA. The DNA for the CDR3 is TGCAGCGTTGAGAACGGCGGGGCAGGACTGTTTTTT. It specifies CSVENGGAGLFF.